There are a few counts of the clone carrying this TCR beta chain. Its antigen is currently unknown. The study reverse transcribed the entire isolated RNA, so it sequenced expressed TCRB transcripts. Generated by immunoSEQ multiplex PCR, the TCRdb table keeps only in-frame clones and is missing some. The data show about 280,000 clones, approximately 16% seen once. CDR3 length: 13 residues. Germline values: CDR1 MNHEY, CDR2 SVGAGI. V dropped 7 bases and J dropped 0 bases, with 10 bases sitting between them. The source of the sample is a study of beta chain features in type 1 diabetes. Averaging approximately 0.11 L, one heparinised blood draw was given by each donor. A sort by CD45RO/CCR7/CD25/CD127/CD95/CD27 yielded CD4+ naive, central memory, regulatory and stem cell-like memory cells. Study-wide points: A greater similarity of naive, central memory and Treg TCRB repertoires was seen among patients than among healthy donors. Shortening that was moderate but significant affected the TCRB CDR3s of Type 1 diabetes patients in all four CD4+ subsets.

The V gene is TRBV6-5, the J gene TRBJ2-7, with no clear D. This TCR was sampled from a man between 18 and 29 years old with type 1 diabetes. Sequenced sample: naive CD4+ T cells from blood. The CDR3 sequence: CASTDGSSYEQYF. CDR3 DNA sequence: TGTGCCAGCACCGACGGGTCCTCCTACGAGCAGTACTTC.